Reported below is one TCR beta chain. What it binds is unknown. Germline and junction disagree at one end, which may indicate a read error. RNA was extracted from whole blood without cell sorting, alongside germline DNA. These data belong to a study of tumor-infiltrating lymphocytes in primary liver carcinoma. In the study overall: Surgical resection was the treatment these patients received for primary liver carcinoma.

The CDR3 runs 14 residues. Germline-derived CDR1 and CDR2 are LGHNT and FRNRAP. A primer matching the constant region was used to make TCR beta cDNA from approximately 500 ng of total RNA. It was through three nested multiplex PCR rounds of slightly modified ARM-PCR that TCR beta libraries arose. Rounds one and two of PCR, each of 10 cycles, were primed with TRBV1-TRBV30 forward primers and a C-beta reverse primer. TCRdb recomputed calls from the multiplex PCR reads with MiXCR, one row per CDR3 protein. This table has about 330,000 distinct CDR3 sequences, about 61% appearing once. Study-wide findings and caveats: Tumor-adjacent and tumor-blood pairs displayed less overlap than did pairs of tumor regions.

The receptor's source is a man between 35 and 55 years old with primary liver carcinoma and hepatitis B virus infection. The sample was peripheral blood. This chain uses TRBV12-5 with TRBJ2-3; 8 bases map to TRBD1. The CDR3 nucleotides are TGTGCCAGCAGTTTGCAGGGGGCGGCCGATACGCACTATTTT. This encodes CASSLQGAADTHYF. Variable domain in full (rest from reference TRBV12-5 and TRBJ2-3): DARVTQTPRHKVTEMGQEVTMRCQPILGHNTVFWYRQTMMQGLELLAYFRNRAPLDDSGMPKDRFSAEMPDATLATLKIQPSEPRDSAVYFCASSLQGAADTHYFGPGTRLTVL.